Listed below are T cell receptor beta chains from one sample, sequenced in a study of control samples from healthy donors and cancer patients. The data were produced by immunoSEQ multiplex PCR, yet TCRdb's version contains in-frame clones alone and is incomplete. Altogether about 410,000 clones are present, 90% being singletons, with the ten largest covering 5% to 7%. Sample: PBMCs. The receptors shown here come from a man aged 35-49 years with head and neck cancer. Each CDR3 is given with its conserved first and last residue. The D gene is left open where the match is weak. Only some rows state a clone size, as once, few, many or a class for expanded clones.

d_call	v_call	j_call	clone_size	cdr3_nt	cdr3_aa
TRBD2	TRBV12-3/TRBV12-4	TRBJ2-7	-	TGTGCCAGCTGGTACGGGGGGGAGCAGTACTTC	CASWYGGEQYF
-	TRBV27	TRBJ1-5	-	TGTGCCAGCAGTTTAGGGACGGCCGGCAGCAATCAGCCCCAGCATTTT	CASSLGTAGSNQPQHF
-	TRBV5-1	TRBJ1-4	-	TGCGCCAGCAGTGTCCGAGGGGTGGATGAAAAACTGTTTTTT	CASSVRGVDEKLFF
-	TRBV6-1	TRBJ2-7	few	TGTGCCAGCAGTGAAATGGGGGGCCGGTACTTC	CASSEMGGRYF
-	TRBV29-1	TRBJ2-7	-	TGCAGCGTTGCCTGGGGCGCCTACGAGCAGTACTTC	CSVAWGAYEQYF
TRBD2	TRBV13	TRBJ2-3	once	TGTGCCAGCTTGATAGCGGGGGGGCACACTGATAACACAGATACGCAGTATTTT	CASLIAGGHTDNTDTQYF
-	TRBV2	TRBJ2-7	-	TGTGCCAGCAGTCCAGAGTTCTACGAGCAGTACTTC	CASSPEFYEQYF
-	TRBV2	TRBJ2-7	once	TGTGCCAGCAAGTCTGTTGCTGGAATCTGGTCCTACGAGCAGTACTTC	CASKSVAGIWSYEQYF
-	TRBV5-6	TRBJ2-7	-	TGTGCCAGCAGCTTGACGAGATTCTACGAGCAGTACTTC	CASSLTRFYEQYF
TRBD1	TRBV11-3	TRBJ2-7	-	TGTGCCAGCAGTCTTCGACAGGGGGCTATCGACGAGCAGTACTTC	CASSLRQGAIDEQYF
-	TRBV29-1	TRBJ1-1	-	TGCAGCGTTGGAGATATTAAACAGGGCATTGAAGCTTTCTTT	CSVGDIKQGIEAFF
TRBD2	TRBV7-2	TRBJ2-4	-	TGTGCCAGCAGCTTGACTAGCGGGGGGTTGAGCATTCAGTACTTC	CASSLTSGGLSIQYF
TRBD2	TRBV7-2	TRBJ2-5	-	TGTGCCAGCAGCCCCCGAACTAGCGGAAAAGAGACCCAGTACTTC	CASSPRTSGKETQYF